This T cell receptor beta chain was found in a study of shared clonotypes between healthy human individuals. The method was immunoSEQ multiplex PCR; TCRdb's version includes in-frame clones alone and lacks a portion of them. The sample contains approximately 2.5 million clones, just over 90% of which appear only once. The CDR3 is 16 amino acids. Trimming cost V 0 bases and J 3 bases; bases outside gene matches: 4. The germline V gene encodes CDR1 MNHEY and CDR2 SVGAGI. Points from the study as a whole: Researchers sampled only blood; tissue repertoires likely differ. Between four donors, naive CD4 clonotypes were shared at a level of about 5%. For sorted subsets, rarefaction showed incomplete sequencing despite large depth.

About this clone: The antigen remains undetermined.

The rearrangement links TRBV6-5 to TRBJ2-1; the match to TRBD2 covers 8 bases. What was sequenced was naive CD4+ T cells sorted from blood. Subset here: CD45RA+ positively selected. This receptor was identified in a man aged 18 to 29 in good health. CDR3 amino acids: CASSYSGTRIYNEQFF. The CDR3 bases are TGTGCCAGCAGTTACTCCGGGACTAGGATCTACAATGAGCAGTTCTTC.